Below are 30 T cell receptor beta chains sequenced from a single sample in a study of breast tumors, draining lymph nodes, adjacent tissues. The lymph nodes were axillary draining lymph nodes from breast cancer patients. TCRdb re-called the multiplex PCR reads through MiXCR, storing one row per CDR3 protein. The data show some 250,000 distinct CDR3 sequences, around 35% seen once. Sequenced: axillary lymph node tissue. The receptors were sampled from a female donor with breast cancer. Some clones in this sample may be carry-over from other donors' samples.

This clonotype was detected many times. The chain recombines TRBV24-1 with TRBJ1-5; D ambiguous. Germline V gene lookup returns CDR1 KGHDR and CDR2 SFDVKD. This CDR3 is built from 14 residues. Trimming took off 5 bases at V and 2 bases at J, with 9 bases between the two ends. This chain's CDR3 is CATSASRGNQPQHF. The CDR3 coding sequence is TGTGCCACCAGTGCGTCCAGAGGCAATCAGCCCCAGCATTTT.

Remarks on this clonotype: A clone one base away is much larger, so this may be a read error. The chain employs TRBV20-1 and TRBJ2-5; D might be TRBD2 (5 bases). The CDR3 has 12 residues. Germline V gene lookup returns CDR1 DFQATT and CDR2 SNEGSKA (reference sequence). The CDR3 DNA follows: TGCAGTGCTAGGACTATGGAAAAGACCCCGTACTTC. Translating it yields CSARTMEKTPYF.

The J gene is TRBJ2-2, the V gene TRBV12-3 or TRBV12-4, with D possibly being TRBD2 (5 bases). CDR3 length equals 14 residues. V lost 5 bases and J 2 bases, leaving 9 bases between the germline ends. The CDR3 loop is CASSNRENTGELFF. The CDR3 DNA follows: TGTGCCAGCAGTAACCGGGAAAACACCGGGGAGCTGTTTTTT.

In its sample, this clonotype was seen a few times. The J gene is TRBJ2-1, the V gene TRBV6-5; 7 bases line up with TRBD1. The CDR3 runs 16 residues. Germline-derived CDR1 and CDR2 are MNHEY and SVGAGI. Trimming removed 0 bases from V and 8 bases from J; junction bases left unmatched: 10. The CDR3 bases are TGTGCCAGCAGTTACTCTTCTACTTCAGGGGGATATGAGCAGTTCTTC. This encodes CASSYSSTSGGYEQFF.

To note about this clonotype: A read error may be the cause here, since a much bigger clone is one base away. This chain uses TRBV20-1 with TRBJ2-2; D perhaps matches TRBD2 (5 bases). The length of the CDR3 is 12 residues. Germline assignment: CDR1 DFQATT and CDR2 SNEGSKA (reference sequence). The CDR3 DNA sequence: TGCAGTGCCCCACAGAACACCGGGGAGCCGTTTTTT. This encodes CSAPQNTGEPFF.

The genes are TRBV4-2 and TRBJ1-6, with unresolved D. The DNA end is more similar to TRBJ1-5, so the J call may be wrong. The CDR3 totals 15 residues. Germline V CDR1 and CDR2: LGHNA, YNFKEQ. The CDR3 DNA is TGTGCCAGCAGCCATGGGTCCGGGGGCAATCAGCCCCAGCATTTT. Translated: CASSHGSGGNQPQHF.

This clonotype was observed at least ten times. The J gene is TRBJ2-5, the V gene TRBV15; D is undetermined. This CDR3 is 15 amino acids long. Germline CDR1 LNHNV, CDR2 YYDKDF (reference sequence). V was trimmed by 0 bases and J by 4 bases, leaving 12 bases between them. In nucleotides, the CDR3 is TGTGCCACCAGCAGAGATACCCCGAAAAGAGAGACCCAGTACTTC. Amino acids: CATSRDTPKRETQYF. Together with reference TRBV15 and TRBJ2-5, the CDR3 gives the full variable domain: DAMVIQNPRYQVTQFGKPVTLSCSQTLNHNVMYWYQQKSSQAPKLLFHYYDKDFNNEADTPDNFQSRRPNTSFCFLDIRSPGLGDTAMYLCATSRDTPKRETQYFGPGTRLLVL.

Concerning this clonotype: A much more abundant neighbour one base away suggests this may be a read error. This sequence joins TRBV6-1 and TRBJ2-6; tentative D call: TRBD1 (6 bases). Trimming removed 5 bases from V and 2 bases from J, with 7 bases in between. The V gene's germline CDR1 is MNHNS and CDR2 SASEGT. The CDR3 spans 14 residues. This CDR3 reads CASSRTAGANVLTF. The CDR3 region has the DNA TGTGCCAGCAGTCGGACAGCTGGGGCCAACGTCCTGACTTTC.

CDR3 in DNA: TGTGCCAGCAGTCATTGGGGTTTAGGGCCCACAGATACGCAGTATTTT. This encodes CASSHWGLGPTDTQYF. V usage is TRBV6-2 or TRBV6-3 and J usage is TRBJ2-3; D is unclear. V dropped 5 bases and J dropped 2 bases, with 17 bases sitting between them. CDR3 size: 16 residues. Germline V CDR1 and CDR2: MNHEY, SVGEGT.

As to this clonotype: Being one base from a much bigger clone, this may be a read error. The chain recombines TRBV6-6 with TRBJ1-2; TRBD1 might be the D (6 bases). Trimming cost V 6 bases and J 0 bases, with 14 bases left between them. The CDR3 totals 15 residues. The germline V gene encodes CDR1 MNHNY and CDR2 SVGAGI (reference sequence). The CDR3: CASRPGTRTNYGYTF. The CDR3 bases are TGTGCCAGCAGACCCGGGACAAGAACTAACTATGGCTACACCTTC.

This clonotype was observed at least ten times. The chain couples TRBV11-3 to TRBJ2-3, with D possibly being TRBD2 (6 bases). This CDR3 comprises 13 residues. The germline V gene encodes CDR1 SGHNT and CDR2 YENEEA. V was cut by 3 bases and J by 4 bases, with 8 bases left in between. Written as DNA, the CDR3 is TGTGCCAGCAGCTTTTGGGAGGCAGATACGCAGTATTTT. Its translation is CASSFWEADTQYF.

This clonotype was observed many times. The chain carries TRBV9 and TRBJ1-4; 8 bases line up with TRBD1. The CDR3 has 15 residues. Germline CDR1 and CDR2: SGDLS and YYNGEE. J gave up 4 bases and V 4 bases, and 6 bases lay outside the gene matches. CDR3 sequence (DNA): TGTGCCAGCAGCTTTACAGGGGGGGGTAATGAAAAACTGTTTTTT. It encodes CASSFTGGGNEKLFF.

Comments on this clonotype: A much larger clone differs by one base, so this may be a read error. The chain couples TRBV4-1 to TRBJ2-7; maybe TRBD1 (6 bases). There are 13 residues in the CDR3. Germline lookup yields CDR1 MGHRA and CDR2 YSYEKL. The CDR3 DNA reads as TGTGCCGGCAGCCCACAGGGTCACTACGAGCAGTACTTC. Encoded protein: CAGSPQGHYEQYF.

There are a few counts of this clonotype. V usage is TRBV6-2 or TRBV6-3 and J usage is TRBJ2-2; D is unclear. Germline V gene data show CDR1 as MNHEY and CDR2 as SVGEGT. Between the trimmed V and J ends, which lost 4 bases and 3 bases, there was a span of 6 bases. This CDR3 region has 13 residues. CDR3 sequence reads: CASSSADTGELFF. CDR3 bases: TGTGCCAGCAGTTCCGCAGACACCGGGGAGCTGTTTTTT.

The CDR3 is CASRRTGPNTEAFF. The CDR3 coding sequence is TGTGCCAGCAGGCGGACAGGGCCGAACACTGAAGCTTTCTTT. The J gene is TRBJ1-1, the V gene TRBV12-3 or TRBV12-4; 8 positions agree with TRBD1. Trimming cost V 6 bases and J 1 base; bases outside gene matches: 4. This CDR3 has 14 amino acids.

V is TRBV6-5 and J is TRBJ2-2, with D possibly matching TRBD2 (6 bases). The ends were cut back, 7 bases at V and 6 bases at J, with 9 bases in the middle. The CDR3 loop spans 12 amino acids. Germline values: CDR1 MNHEY, CDR2 SVGAGI. The CDR3 reads CASNRGSGELFF. The CDR3 DNA is TGTGCCAGCAACCGGGGGTCCGGGGAGCTGTTTTTT.

The chain carries TRBV7-9 and TRBJ1-5, with D possibly TRBD1 on 5 matching bases. The ends were cut back, 1 base at V and 3 bases at J, with 13 bases in the middle. The CDR3 has 16 residues. CDR1 SEHNR and CDR2 FQNEAQ come from the germline V gene (reference sequence). CDR3 bases: TGTGCCAGCAGCTTAGAGTACAGGTTGCCCAATCAGCCCCAGCATTTT. Translation gives CASSLEYRLPNQPQHF. The full variable domain, in which reference TRBV7-9 and TRBJ1-5 provide the parts outside the CDR3, is DTGVSQNPRHKITKRGQNVTFRCDPISEHNRLYWYRQTLGQGPEFLTYFQNEAQLEKSRLLSDRFSAERPKGSFSTLEIQRTEQGDSAMYLCASSLEYRLPNQPQHFGDGTRLSIL.

In this sample, this clonotype turned up once. A much larger clone sits a single nucleotide away, making a read error possible. The rearrangement links TRBV10-3 to TRBJ2-1, with D uncertain. Germline loops: CDR1 ENHRY, CDR2 SYGVKD. The CDR3 is made up of 12 amino acids. CDR3 DNA: TGTGCCATCATGGGAATCCTCAATGGGCAGTTCTTC. Translation gives CAIMGILNGQFF.

The V gene is TRBV5-4, the J gene TRBJ2-5, with 8 bases aligning to TRBD2. Germline CDR1 reads SGHNT; CDR2 reads YYREEE (reference sequence). The CDR3 has 15 amino acids. V was clipped by 1 base and J by 2 bases; unmatched bases: 4. This CDR3 is CASSLMAGGQETQYF. DNA for the CDR3: TGTGCCAGCAGCTTGATGGCGGGGGGACAAGAGACCCAGTACTTC.

The count of this clonotype is one. The CDR3 DNA reads as TGTGCCAGCAGTTCACGGGGGTCAAAGTATTTT. Amino acids: CASSSRGSKYF. This sequence joins TRBV12-3 or TRBV12-4 and TRBJ2-3, with a tentative D call TRBD2 (6 bases). This CDR3 region has 11 residues. V was cut by 4 bases and J by 13 bases, with 12 bases left in between.

The chain is built from TRBV20-1 and TRBJ1-1, with 9 bases that match TRBD1. V was clipped by 3 bases and J by 9 bases; unmatched bases: 14. This CDR3 has 15 amino acids. Germline loops: CDR1 DFQATT, CDR2 SNEGSKA (reference sequence). The CDR3 coding sequence is TGCAGTGCTAGGGACCCGGGACAGGGAGGTAATCAAGCTTTCTTT. This codes for CSARDPGQGGNQAFF.

This clonotype was picked up many times. The rearrangement joins TRBV20-1 to TRBJ1-4; D is uncertain. CDR1 and CDR2 (germline): DFQATT, SNEGSKA (reference sequence). V shed 4 bases and J shed 5 bases, with 11 bases lying between them. The CDR3 has 13 amino acids. The chain's CDR3 is CSATDDSNEKLFF. The CDR3 DNA reads as TGCAGTGCTACGGACGACTCCAATGAAAAACTGTTTTTT.

The gene calls are TRBV27 and TRBJ2-5, with 9 bases lining up with TRBD1. Germline loops: CDR1 MNHEY, CDR2 SMNVEV (reference sequence). Trimming at V came to 4 bases and at J to 5 bases, leaving 8 bases not matched to a gene. This CDR3 contains 15 residues. The CDR3 DNA sequence: TGTGCCAGCAGTTCCCGAACAGGGGGCTGGGAGACCCAGTACTTC. Amino acid sequence: CASSSRTGGWETQYF.

This clonotype was counted many times. The chain carries TRBV7-8 and TRBJ1-2, with 8 bases identical to TRBD1. Germline lookup yields CDR1 SGHVS and CDR2 FQNEAQ. The V segment lost 5 bases and the J segment 4 bases; nucleotides outside the gene matches: 3. The CDR3 contains 13 residues. CDR3 bases: TGTGCCAGCAGCCCCGACAGGGGCTATGGCTACACCTTC. Amino acid sequence: CASSPDRGYGYTF. The full variable domain, completed using reference TRBV7-8 and TRBJ1-2, is GAGVSQSPRYKVAKRGQDVALRCDPISGHVSLFWYQQALGQGPEFLTYFQNEAQLDKSGLPSDRFFAERPEGSVSTLKIQRTQQEDSAVYLCASSPDRGYGYTFGSGTRLTVV.

There are many counts of this clonotype. The rearrangement links TRBV19 to TRBJ2-1, with TRBD2 matching over 12 bases. The J segment lost 3 bases and the V segment lost 5 bases, leaving 8 bases of the junction unmatched. Germline values: CDR1 LNHDA, CDR2 SQIVND (reference sequence). The CDR3 is 17 amino acids. Written as DNA, the CDR3 is TGTGCCAGTAGTCCTCCTAGCGGGAGGGGAGGCTACAATGAGCAGTTCTTC. Amino acids: CASSPPSGRGGYNEQFF. Together with reference TRBV19 and TRBJ2-1, the CDR3 gives the full variable domain: DGGITQSPKYLFRKEGQNVTLSCEQNLNHDAMYWYRQDPGQGLRLIYYSQIVNDFQKGDIAEGYSVSREKKESFPLTVTSAQKNPTAFYLCASSPPSGRGGYNEQFFGPGTRLTVL.

About this clonotype itself: Being one base from a much bigger clone, this may be a read error. The chain is built from TRBV19 and TRBJ2-2; 7 bases fit TRBD1. Trimming cost V 4 bases and J 4 bases; bases outside gene matches: 9. The germline gives CDR1 LNHDA, CDR2 SQIVND (reference sequence). The CDR3 consists of 16 residues. In nucleotides, the CDR3 is TGTGCCAGTAGTACCGACAGGGTGCGGATCACCGGGGAGCTGTTTTTT. It translates to CASSTDRVRITGELFF.

The chain couples TRBV24-1 to TRBJ2-6, with D uncertain. The germline gives CDR1 KGHDR, CDR2 SFDVKD. The CDR3 is 16 amino acids. The V gene lost 0 bases and the J gene lost 0 bases, with 5 bases spanning the gap. CDR3 residues: CATSDLSSSGANVLTF. The CDR3 coding sequence is TGTGCCACCAGTGATTTGAGTTCCTCTGGGGCCAACGTCCTGACTTTC.

The rearrangement joins TRBV15 to TRBJ1-2; D is possibly TRBD1 (5 bases). CDR3 length: 15 residues. Trimming cost V 5 bases and J 7 bases, with 20 bases left between them. From germline, CDR1 is LNHNV and CDR2 YYDKDF (reference sequence). The CDR3 here is CATSLLGGEGAGYTF. In DNA form, the CDR3 reads TGTGCCACCAGCTTGTTAGGTGGGGAAGGGGCTGGCTACACCTTC.

The genes are TRBV2 and TRBJ1-2; no definite D call. Germline lookup yields CDR1 SNHLY and CDR2 FYNNEI. V lost 7 bases and J lost 4, with 10 bases in between. The CDR3 totals 12 residues. The CDR3: CASNPSSYGYTF. The DNA of the CDR3 is TGTGCCAGCAACCCGTCTTCCTATGGCTACACCTTC.

This clonotype was seen a single time. The rearrangement joins TRBV20-1 to TRBJ2-5; 8 positions match TRBD2. CDR1 is DFQATT, CDR2 SNEGSKA, per germline (reference sequence). This CDR3 is built from 19 residues. V shed 3 bases, J shed 0 bases, and the junction held 18 bases outside the gene matches. The CDR3 sequence is CSASEIAGLGGRDQETQYF. Here the CDR3 DNA reads TGCAGTGCTAGCGAAATAGCGGGGCTCGGGGGCCGTGACCAAGAGACCCAGTACTTC.